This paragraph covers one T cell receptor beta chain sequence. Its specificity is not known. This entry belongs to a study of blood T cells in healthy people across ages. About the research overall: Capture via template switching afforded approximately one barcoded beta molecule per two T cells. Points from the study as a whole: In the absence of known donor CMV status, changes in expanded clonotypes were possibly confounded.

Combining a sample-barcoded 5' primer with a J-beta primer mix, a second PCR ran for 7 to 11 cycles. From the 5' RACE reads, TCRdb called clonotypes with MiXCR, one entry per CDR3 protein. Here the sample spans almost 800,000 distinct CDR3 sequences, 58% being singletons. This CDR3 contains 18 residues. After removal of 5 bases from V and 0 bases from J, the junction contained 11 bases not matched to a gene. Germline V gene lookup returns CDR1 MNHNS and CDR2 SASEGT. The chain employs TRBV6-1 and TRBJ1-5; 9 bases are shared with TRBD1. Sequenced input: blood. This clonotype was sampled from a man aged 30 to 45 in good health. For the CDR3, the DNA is TGTGCCAGCAGTCCTCAGTGGGGACAGGGTCGTAGCAATCAGCCCCAGCATTTT. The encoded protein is CASSPQWGQGRSNQPQHF.